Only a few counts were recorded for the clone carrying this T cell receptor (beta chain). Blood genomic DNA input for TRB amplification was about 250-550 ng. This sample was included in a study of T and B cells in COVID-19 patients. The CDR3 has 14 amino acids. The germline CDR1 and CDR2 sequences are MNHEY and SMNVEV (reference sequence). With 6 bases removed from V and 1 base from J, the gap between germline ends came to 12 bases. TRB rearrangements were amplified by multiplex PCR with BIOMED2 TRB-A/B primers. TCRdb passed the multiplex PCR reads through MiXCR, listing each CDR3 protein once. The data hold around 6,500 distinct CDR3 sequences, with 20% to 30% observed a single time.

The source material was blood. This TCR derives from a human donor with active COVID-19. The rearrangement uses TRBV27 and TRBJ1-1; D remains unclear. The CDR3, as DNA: TGTGCCAGCAGCCGAATTGGAGGGAACACTGAAGCTTTCTTT. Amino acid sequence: CASSRIGGNTEAFF.